Here is one T cell receptor beta chain with its context. The data are from a study of blood T cell repertoires in COVID-19. In the study overall: The samples span acute and convalescent COVID-19 from the United States, Italy and Spain. PBMCs, B-cell-depleted T cells, or T cells provided the cDNA or gDNA that made up the material.

In the original workflow: How many nucleated cells were present was estimated from reference gene primer amplification. Clones were read by immunoSEQ multiplex PCR, and TCRdb kept only the in-frame ones, dropping some. That table furnishes V, J and clone size, whereas the DNA furnished D and trimming. The table includes 180,000 or so clones, 75% to 90% detected once. The CDR3 extends over 16 amino acids. The V gene lost 1 base and the J gene lost 4 bases, with 14 bases spanning the gap. The germline V gene encodes CDR1 LGHDT and CDR2 YNNKEL (reference sequence). This chain connects TRBV3-1 (or the pseudogene TRBV3-2) to TRBJ2-1; D ambiguous. The source is a woman aged 55-70 years with acute or convalescent COVID-19. Input material: peripheral blood. The CDR3 is CASSQARGWSYNEQFF. The CDR3 nucleotides read TGTGCCAGCAGCCAAGCCCGTGGCTGGTCTTACAATGAGCAGTTCTTC.